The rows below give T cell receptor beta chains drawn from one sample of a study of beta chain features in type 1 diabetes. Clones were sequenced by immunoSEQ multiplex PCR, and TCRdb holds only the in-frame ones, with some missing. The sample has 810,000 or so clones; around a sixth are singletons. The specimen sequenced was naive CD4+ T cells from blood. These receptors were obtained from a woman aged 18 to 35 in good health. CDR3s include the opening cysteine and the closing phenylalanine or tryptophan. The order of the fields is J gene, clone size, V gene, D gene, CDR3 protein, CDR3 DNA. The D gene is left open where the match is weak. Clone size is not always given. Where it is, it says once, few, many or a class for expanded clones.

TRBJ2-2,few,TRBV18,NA,CASSPPAREATGELFF,TGTGCCAGCTCACCACCGGCCAGGGAGGCCACCGGGGAGCTGTTTTTT
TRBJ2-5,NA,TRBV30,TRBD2,CAWSVWGGSSFVETQYF,TGTGCCTGGAGTGTTTGGGGCGGGAGCTCGTTCGTGGAGACCCAGTACTTC
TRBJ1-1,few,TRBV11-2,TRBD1,CASSLDRTGVMNTEAFF,TGTGCCAGCAGCTTAGATCGGACAGGGGTCATGAACACTGAAGCTTTCTTT
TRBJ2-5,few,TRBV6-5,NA,CASSHGSRGETQYF,TGTGCCAGCAGCCACGGGAGTAGGGGGGAGACCCAGTACTTC
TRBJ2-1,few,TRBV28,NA,CASSPSWPVSSYNEQFF,TGTGCCAGCAGTCCAAGTTGGCCAGTTAGCTCCTACAATGAGCAGTTCTTC
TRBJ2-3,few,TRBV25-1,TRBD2,CASSDSGGRHTQYF,TGTGCCAGCAGTGACTCTGGCGGGAGGCATACGCAGTATTTT
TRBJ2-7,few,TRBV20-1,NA,CSANPSYEQYF,TGCAGTGCTAACCCTAGCTACGAGCAGTACTTC
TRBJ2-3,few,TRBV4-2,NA,CASSQGRDDTQYF,TGTGCCAGCAGCCAAGGCCGAGACGATACGCAGTATTTT
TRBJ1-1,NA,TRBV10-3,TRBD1,CATKGGKDTEAFF,TGTGCCACCAAAGGGGGCAAGGACACTGAAGCTTTCTTT
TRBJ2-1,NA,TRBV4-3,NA,CASSQVLGEQFF,TGCGCCAGCAGCCAAGTTTTAGGTGAGCAGTTCTTC
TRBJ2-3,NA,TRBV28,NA,CASSSINAASTDTQYF,TGTGCCAGCAGTTCCATCAATGCGGCAAGCACAGATACGCAGTATTTT
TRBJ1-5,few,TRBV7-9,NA,CASSQENSNQPQHF,TGTGCCAGCAGCCAAGAGAATAGCAATCAGCCCCAGCATTTT
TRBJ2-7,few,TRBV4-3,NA,CASSQNRLYEQYF,TGCGCCAGCAGCCAAAACAGGCTCTACGAGCAGTACTTC
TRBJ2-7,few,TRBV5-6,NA,CASSFGVYEQYF,TGTGCCAGCAGCTTTGGGGTTTACGAGCAGTACTTC
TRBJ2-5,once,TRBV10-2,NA,CASSEAPRALGETQYF,TGCGCCAGCAGTGAGGCCCCCAGGGCCCTGGGAGAGACCCAGTACTTC
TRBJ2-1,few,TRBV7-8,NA,CASSTIAAYNEQFF,TGTGCCAGCAGTACCATAGCGGCCTACAATGAGCAGTTCTTC
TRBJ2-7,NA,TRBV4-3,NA,CASSQEGGSEQYF,TGCGCCAGCAGCCAAGAAGGGGGGAGCGAGCAGTACTTC
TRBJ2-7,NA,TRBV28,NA,CASAGEIYEQYF,TGTGCCAGCGCCGGGGAAATTTACGAGCAGTACTTC
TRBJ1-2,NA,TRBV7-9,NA,CASSFGLETGRGYTF,TGTGCCAGCAGCTTTGGTCTCGAGACCGGTCGTGGCTACACCTTC
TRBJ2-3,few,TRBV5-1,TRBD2,CASSGGTSGPTDTQYF,TGCGCCAGCAGCGGGGGGACTAGCGGCCCCACAGATACGCAGTATTTT
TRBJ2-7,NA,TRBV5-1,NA,CASSLEQSSYEQYF,TGCGCCAGCAGCTTGGAACAGAGCTCCTACGAGCAGTACTTC
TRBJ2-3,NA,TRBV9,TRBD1,CASSVTPPGQGRTDTQYF,TGTGCCAGCAGCGTAACTCCGCCGGGACAGGGACGTACAGATACGCAGTATTTT
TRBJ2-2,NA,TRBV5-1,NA,CASSPSGQKNTGELFF,TGCGCCAGCAGCCCCAGCGGGCAGAAGAACACCGGGGAGCTGTTTTTT
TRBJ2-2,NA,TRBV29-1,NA,CSVEWENTGELFF,TGCAGCGTTGAATGGGAGAACACCGGGGAGCTGTTTTTT
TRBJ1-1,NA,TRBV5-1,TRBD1,CASSLRDRDSEAFF,TGCGCCAGCAGCCTCCGGGACAGGGACTCTGAAGCTTTCTTT
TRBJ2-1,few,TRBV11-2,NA,CASSLVRSRNEQFF,TGTGCCAGCAGCTTAGTACGCAGTCGCAATGAGCAGTTCTTC
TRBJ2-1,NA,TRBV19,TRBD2,CASSKTSGSSYNEQFF,TGTGCCAGTAGTAAGACTAGCGGGAGCTCCTACAATGAGCAGTTCTTC
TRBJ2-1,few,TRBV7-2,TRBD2,CASSYASGIHNEQFF,TGTGCCAGCAGCTACGCTAGCGGTATCCACAATGAGCAGTTCTTC
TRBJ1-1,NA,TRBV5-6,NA,CASSRSAFDRLNTEAFF,TGTGCCAGCAGCCGTTCGGCCTTCGACAGATTGAACACTGAAGCTTTCTTT
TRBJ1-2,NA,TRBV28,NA,CASTLWGTANYGYTF,TGTGCCAGCACTTTGTGGGGGACGGCTAACTATGGCTACACCTTC
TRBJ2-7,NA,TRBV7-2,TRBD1,CASSSHRAGGYLEQYF,TGTGCCAGCAGCTCCCATCGGGCAGGGGGCTATCTCGAGCAGTACTTC
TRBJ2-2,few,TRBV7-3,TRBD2,CASSVAGVGNTGELFF,TGTGCCAGCTCGGTAGCGGGAGTGGGTAACACCGGGGAGCTGTTTTTT
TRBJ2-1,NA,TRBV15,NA,CATSRLPGRGRYNEQFF,TGTGCCACCAGCAGACTACCGGGACGTGGGCGGTACAATGAGCAGTTCTTC
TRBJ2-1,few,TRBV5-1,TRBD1,CASSADREYNEQFF,TGCGCCAGCAGCGCAGACAGGGAGTACAATGAGCAGTTCTTC
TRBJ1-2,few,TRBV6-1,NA,CASSYRDVGYTF,TGTGCCAGCTCCTACAGGGATGTTGGCTACACCTTC
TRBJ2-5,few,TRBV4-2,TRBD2,CASSQGLALETQYF,TGTGCCAGCAGCCAAGGACTAGCGCTGGAGACCCAGTACTTC
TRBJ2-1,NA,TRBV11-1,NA,CASSLRDNEQFF,TGTGCCAGCAGCTTACGTGACAATGAGCAGTTCTTC
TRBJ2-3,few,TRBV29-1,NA,CSVAGQSFKADTQYF,TGCAGCGTTGCTGGACAGTCGTTTAAGGCAGATACGCAGTATTTT
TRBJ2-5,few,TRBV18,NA,CASSPEGQETQYF,TGTGCCAGCTCACCGGAGGGGCAAGAGACCCAGTACTTC
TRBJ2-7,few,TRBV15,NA,CATSRVGFEQYF,TGTGCCACCAGCAGAGTAGGGTTCGAGCAGTACTTC
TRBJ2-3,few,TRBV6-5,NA,CASSYSLTGETQYF,TGTGCCAGCAGTTACTCACTTACAGGTGAAACGCAGTATTTT
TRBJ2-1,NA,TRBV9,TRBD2,CASSLMTSGSYNEQFF,TGTGCCAGCAGCCTTATGACTAGCGGCTCCTACAATGAGCAGTTCTTC